The T cell receptor beta chain described here comes from a study of blood T cells in healthy people across ages (dated by TCRdb to 2015 to 2017). Broadly, across the study: Template switching captured roughly one uniquely barcoded TCR beta cDNA molecule per two T cells in model experiments. For two donors (one aged 18 to 29 and one aged 80 or older), the study analyzed two additional independent replicas of 1 million unique cDNA reads from the same blood draw. To avoid experimental bias, donors of different ages were distributed randomly across sequencing lanes. To track age-related changes in TCR beta repertoire diversity, the study relied on deep sequencing normalized with unique cDNA molecular identifiers. Four age groups were formed from the donors: young (average about 17 years), middle-aged (less than 40), aged (around 62) and long-lived (about 80).

The approximately 40 donors, aged about 6 to 95 years, were systemically healthy Caucasian individuals from Russia. Ten milliliters of peripheral blood were drawn from each donor into EDTA-treated Vacutainer tubes. PBMCs were isolated by Ficoll-Paque density-gradient centrifugation, with at least 6.5 million obtained per sample. Total RNA was extracted from PBMCs with Trizol reagent, with at least 6 micrograms obtained per sample. The percentages of naive CD45RAhigh/CD27high T cells were determined by flow cytometry on a PBMC aliquot from every donor. Notes on this clonotype: Its antigen has not been determined. Per-base quality was not reported, and no clone a single base away is much larger than it.

The CDR3 has 11 amino acids, counting the end cysteine and phenylalanine. Left in the record is the CDR3 DNA by itself, 33 bases read in frame from the first base. Between the V and J ends, shortened by 5 bases and 7 bases respectively, the junction contains 5 bases. General conclusions and limits of the study: The percentage of naive T cells measured by flow cytometry correlated strongly with observed TCR beta diversity. Observed TCR beta diversity per million T cells fell roughly linearly with age, and a significant reduction was already apparent by age roughly 40. Conclusive comparison of naive and antigen-experienced compartments was prevented by the profiling of bulk unsorted PBMCs. Compared with the aged group, the long-lived group had more naive CD4+ T cells, fewer expanded clones and increased TCR diversity, a pattern suggesting age selection. Estimates of total diversity from one million sequenced T cells were regarded as lower bounds and underestimates. The CMV infection status of donors was not known, potentially confounding age-related changes in expanded clonotypes.

Libraries were built with 5' RACE. Sequencing instrument: Illumina HiSeq 2500. A second PCR of roughly 7 to 11 cycles was performed with a sample-barcoded 5' primer and a J-beta primer mix. Each TCR beta cDNA molecule received a unique molecular identifier from a template-switch 5' adaptor carrying 12 random nucleotides. Each sample yielded at least 3 million CDR3-containing paired-end reads. The Mint cDNA synthesis kit, primed by a TRBC-specific oligonucleotide, was used to synthesize first-strand cDNA from all RNA. Following uracil-DNA glycosylase treatment, all cDNA underwent a first 18-cycle PCR with the universal primers M1SS and BC2_uni_R. Turning to the authors' computational methods: Normalization of each sample was performed by random selection of 1 million high-quality reads, each carrying a distinct molecular identifier. Reads sharing molecular identifiers were discarded rather than binned into consensus sequences. MiTCR, run with a Q25 quality threshold and the strictest error-elimination algorithm, handled CDR3 identification, clonotype clustering and error correction. A nonparametric unseen species model using Euler transformation provided a lower-bound estimate of total TCR beta diversity. TCRdb ran its own pipeline on the public reads, namely fastp trimming at Q25 and MiXCR clone calling, and kept in-frame beta chains. Each CDR3 protein gets just one entry, which takes the most common genes and DNA from the rows behind it. It is TCRdb's table, rather than the study itself, that gives the V and J calls and clone size. The sample contains hundreds of thousands of distinct CDR3 sequences, 45% to 50% of them found a single time. Of the sample, under 35% is held by the ten largest clones.

This TCR was recovered from a woman in her sixties or seventies in good health. This chain is built from TRBV12-3 or TRBV12-4 and TRBJ2-2; no D gene can be assigned with confidence. Sequencing input: blood. The CDR3 in this case is CASSARGELFF. The bases read TGTGCCAGCAGTGCCCGCGGGGAGCTGTTTTTT.